The 21 T cell receptor beta chains given below trace back to one sample, sequenced in a study of blood T cell repertoires in COVID-19. Assay used: immunoSEQ multiplex PCR; TCRdb lists only in-frame clones, some missing. The table lists 130,000 or so clones, about 70% of them singletons. Material: peripheral blood. The origin of the receptors is a woman between 65 and 79 years old with acute or convalescent COVID-19.

The gene calls are TRBV5-5 and TRBJ2-1, with 13 bases lining up with TRBD2. V trimming: 1 base; J trimming: 8 bases; junction bases outside the gene matches: 3. The CDR3 length is 15 residues. Germline CDR1 and CDR2: SGHKS and YYEKEE (reference sequence). Written as DNA, the CDR3 is TGTGCCAGCAGCTTGACTAGCGGGAGGGGTGATGAGCAGTTCTTC. It translates to CASSLTSGRGDEQFF. Full variable domain (remainder filled in from reference TRBV5-5 and TRBJ2-1): DAGVTQSPTHLIKTRGQQVTLRCSPISGHKSVSWYQQVLGQGPQFIFQYYEKEERGRGNFPDRFSARQFPNYSSELNVNALLLGDSALYLCASSLTSGRGDEQFFGPGTRLTVL.

This chain connects TRBV29-1 to TRBJ2-4, with TRBD1 matching 8 bases. Germline V gives CDR1 SQVTM, CDR2 ANQGSEA. With 6 bases clipped from V and 7 bases from J, the junction kept 8 bases outside the gene matches. This CDR3 has 13 residues. CDR3: CSVGGQGTNIQYF. As DNA, the CDR3 is TGCAGCGTCGGAGGACAGGGTACGAACATTCAGTACTTC.

In its sample, this clone was seen a few times. This chain joins TRBV27 and TRBJ2-3, with 11 bases aligning to TRBD2. There are 15 residues in the CDR3. V dropped 3 bases and J dropped 6; count of bases not matched to a gene: 5. Per germline, CDR1 MNHEY and CDR2 SMNVEV (reference sequence). CDR3 nucleotides: TGTGCCAGCAGTTTCGCGACTAGCGGGGAGGATACGCAGTATTTT. Protein product: CASSFATSGEDTQYF.

The J gene is TRBJ1-2, the V gene TRBV2; weak D call: TRBD1 (5 bases). Trimming took 3 bases from V and 7 from J, leaving 18 bases between them. The CDR3 extends over 15 amino acids. Germline V lookup: CDR1 SNHLY, CDR2 FYNNEI. The chain's CDR3 is CASSESGRGVGGYTF. For the CDR3, the DNA is TGTGCCAGCAGTGAGTCGGGACGGGGGGTCGGTGGCTACACCTTC.

The chain couples TRBV6-2 or TRBV6-3 to TRBJ2-5, with D maybe TRBD1 (6 bases). V lost 5 bases and J 4 bases, leaving 17 bases between the germline ends. Germline lookup yields CDR1 MNHEY and CDR2 SVGEGT. This CDR3 has 15 residues. CDR3 amino acids: CASSGWDIAGETQYF. The CDR3 nucleotides are TGTGCCAGCAGTGGATGGGACATCGCGGGAGAGACCCAGTACTTC.

This clone has just a few counts. V usage is TRBV4-2 and J usage is TRBJ1-6; 8 nucleotides match TRBD1. The CDR3 contains 18 residues. Unmatched junction bases numbered 5, after V lost 1 base and J lost 0 bases. CDR1 is LGHNA, CDR2 YNFKEQ, per germline. Here the CDR3 reads CASSQGGQDSSYNSPLHF. The DNA of the CDR3 is TGTGCCAGCAGCCAAGGGGGACAGGATAGCTCCTATAATTCACCCCTCCACTTT.

This clone was seen at least ten times. The chain recombines TRBV19 with TRBJ1-2; 8 bases line up with TRBD1. Unmatched junction bases numbered 4, after V lost 2 bases and J lost 2 bases. The CDR3 consists of 15 residues. Germline loops: CDR1 LNHDA, CDR2 SQIVND (reference sequence). CDR3 nucleotide sequence: TGTGCCAGTAGTATATCTCGACAGGGGAACTATGGCTACACCTTC. Translation gives CASSISRQGNYGYTF. The full variable domain, in which reference TRBV19 and TRBJ1-2 provide the parts outside the CDR3, is DGGITQSPKYLFRKEGQNVTLSCEQNLNHDAMYWYRQDPGQGLRLIYYSQIVNDFQKGDIAEGYSVSREKKESFPLTVTSAQKNPTAFYLCASSISRQGNYGYTFGSGTRLTVV.

This chain links TRBV18 with TRBJ1-1; 8 nucleotides match TRBD1. The junction had 15 bases not matched to a gene; V was cut back by 4 bases and J by 5 bases. The CDR3 spans 17 residues. Germline CDR1 and CDR2: KGHSH and LQKENI. This CDR3 reads CASSLNEWTGRGTEAFF. The DNA for the CDR3 is TGTGCCAGCTCACTAAATGAATGGACAGGGAGAGGGACTGAAGCTTTCTTT.

The gene calls are TRBV28 and TRBJ2-1, with 11 nucleotides matching TRBD2. Per germline, CDR1 MDHEN and CDR2 SYDVKM. Trimming removed 5 bases from V and 3 bases from J; junction bases left unmatched: 9. The CDR3 consists of 17 residues. This CDR3 is CASSEGASGRYYNEQFF. The CDR3 DNA follows: TGTGCCAGCAGTGAGGGGGCTAGCGGGAGGTACTACAATGAGCAGTTCTTC.

CDR3 nucleotides: TGTGCCAGCAGTGAAATCGCACGGCAGCCCCAGCATTTT. The encoded protein is CASSEIARQPQHF. The V and J genes are TRBV6-1 and TRBJ1-5; D gene uncertain. V was pared by 2 bases and J by 7 bases, with 9 bases between. CDR1 is MNHNS, CDR2 SASEGT, per germline. The CDR3 sequence is 13 residues long.

This CDR3 reads CASSSEWVLTGGETQYF. CDR3 nucleotides: TGTGCCAGCAGCTCCGAATGGGTCCTCACTGGGGGGGAGACCCAGTACTTC. The chain links TRBV11-2 to TRBJ2-5; possibly TRBD2 for D (6 bases). V lost 4 bases, J lost 5 bases, and 23 bases lay in between. This CDR3 has 17 residues. In germline, CDR1 is SGHAT, CDR2 FQNNGV.

The V gene is TRBV29-1, the J gene TRBJ1-2; 11 nucleotides line up with TRBD1. This CDR3 has 14 amino acids. The V gene end was trimmed by 4 bases and the J gene end by 7 bases; junction bases not matched to a gene: 8. CDR1 and CDR2 from the germline V gene are SQVTM and ANQGSEA. The chain's CDR3 is CSVGKGQGVVGYTF. CDR3 in DNA: TGCAGCGTTGGGAAGGGACAGGGGGTAGTTGGCTACACCTTC. Looking up the rest from reference TRBV29-1 and TRBJ1-2 gives the full variable domain: SAVISQKPSRDICQRGTSLTIQCQVDSQVTMMFWYRQQPGQSLTLIATANQGSEATYESGFVIDKFPISRPNLTFSTLTVSNMSPEDSSIYLCSVGKGQGVVGYTFGSGTRLTVV.

The CDR3 region has the DNA TGTGCCAGCAGCTTTGGCAGGGAGGGGAATCAGCCCCAGCATTTT. Encoded protein: CASSFGREGNQPQHF. J is TRBJ1-5 and V is TRBV11-2; weak D call: TRBD1 (5 bases). Per germline, CDR1 SGHAT and CDR2 FQNNGV. Trimming removed 3 bases at V and 4 bases at J, with 13 bases between. The CDR3 consists of 15 residues.

The rearrangement uses TRBV28 and TRBJ2-3; D remains unclear. The CDR3 consists of 16 residues. Germline V gene sequence: CDR1 MDHEN, CDR2 SYDVKM. V was pared by 3 bases and J by 1 base, with 14 bases between. CDR3 nucleotides: TGTGCCAGCAGTTTCCCCGGCGAGAGCGGCACAGATACGCAGTATTTT. This encodes CASSFPGESGTDTQYF.

The chain has TRBV3-1 (or the pseudogene TRBV3-2) and TRBJ1-4, with TRBD1 as a possible D gene (5 bases). Germline-derived CDR1 and CDR2 are LGHDT and YNNKEL (reference sequence). This CDR3 has 13 amino acids. Between the trimmed V and J ends, which lost 1 base and 7 bases, there was a span of 7 bases. The CDR3, as DNA: TGTGCCAGCAGCCAAGGCAGGGTTGAAAAACTGTTTTTT. Translated, it gives CASSQGRVEKLFF.

V gene TRBV29-1 combines with J gene TRBJ1-5, with D perhaps TRBD1 (5 bases). Looked up from germline, CDR1 is SQVTM and CDR2 is ANQGSEA. With 1 base removed from V and 3 bases from J, the gap between germline ends came to 7 bases. The CDR3 is 13 residues long. CDR3 DNA: TGCAGCGTTGAAGCTGGGGCCAATCAGCCCCAGCATTTT. It translates to CSVEAGANQPQHF. Supplemented by reference TRBV29-1 and TRBJ1-5, the full variable domain reads SAVISQKPSRDICQRGTSLTIQCQVDSQVTMMFWYRQQPGQSLTLIATANQGSEATYESGFVIDKFPISRPNLTFSTLTVSNMSPEDSSIYLCSVEAGANQPQHFGDGTRLSIL.

This clone came up a few times. The chain uses TRBV5-1 and TRBJ2-3; 9 positions match TRBD2. The CDR3 is 14 amino acids. V shed 5 bases and J 5 bases; nucleotides not matched to a gene: 6. Germline V gene lookup returns CDR1 SGHRS and CDR2 YFSETQ. CDR3 nucleotides: TGCGCCAGCAGATCTAGCGGGGTGAGAGATACGCAGTATTTT. This translates into CASRSSGVRDTQYF.

The chain couples TRBV12-3 or TRBV12-4 to TRBJ2-1, with D unresolved. Trimming pared 5 bases from V and 0 bases from J, leaving 5 bases between. The CDR3 has 13 amino acids. CDR3 nucleotides: TGTGCCAGCAGTGTGTACTCCTACAATGAGCAGTTCTTC. Amino acid sequence: CASSVYSYNEQFF.

The V gene is TRBV4-1, the J gene TRBJ2-3, with 12 bases fitting TRBD2. Unmatched junction bases numbered 4, after V lost 4 bases and J lost 5 bases. This CDR3 comprises 15 residues. Looked up from germline, CDR1 is MGHRA and CDR2 is YSYEKL. CDR3 sequence (DNA): TGCGCCAGCAGCCCTAGCGGGAGGGCGTTAGATACGCAGTATTTT. Its protein product is CASSPSGRALDTQYF.

This clone was counted between two and nine times. The rearrangement uses TRBV3-1 (or the pseudogene TRBV3-2) and TRBJ2-3, with a tentative D call TRBD2 (5 bases). The ends were cut back, 1 base at V and 4 bases at J, with 6 bases in the middle. CDR3 length: 13 amino acids. The germline V gene encodes CDR1 LGHDT and CDR2 YNNKEL (reference sequence). CDR3 sequence reads: CASSQGGPDTQYF. Here the CDR3 DNA reads TGTGCCAGCAGCCAAGGAGGGCCAGATACGCAGTATTTT.

This sequence joins TRBV2 and TRBJ2-7; D is undetermined. Trimming pared 1 base from V and 1 base from J, leaving 8 bases between. The CDR3 runs 14 residues. From germline, CDR1 is SNHLY and CDR2 FYNNEI. The CDR3 loop reads CASSEGLGSYEQYF. The CDR3 DNA is TGTGCCAGCAGTGAAGGACTTGGATCCTACGAGCAGTACTTC. The full variable domain, rest sourced from reference TRBV2 and TRBJ2-7, is EPEVTQTPSHQVTQMGQEVILRCVPISNHLYFYWYRQILGQKVEFLVSFYNNEISEKSEIFDDQFSVERPDGSNFTLKIRSTKLEDSAMYFCASSEGLGSYEQYFGPGTRLTVT.